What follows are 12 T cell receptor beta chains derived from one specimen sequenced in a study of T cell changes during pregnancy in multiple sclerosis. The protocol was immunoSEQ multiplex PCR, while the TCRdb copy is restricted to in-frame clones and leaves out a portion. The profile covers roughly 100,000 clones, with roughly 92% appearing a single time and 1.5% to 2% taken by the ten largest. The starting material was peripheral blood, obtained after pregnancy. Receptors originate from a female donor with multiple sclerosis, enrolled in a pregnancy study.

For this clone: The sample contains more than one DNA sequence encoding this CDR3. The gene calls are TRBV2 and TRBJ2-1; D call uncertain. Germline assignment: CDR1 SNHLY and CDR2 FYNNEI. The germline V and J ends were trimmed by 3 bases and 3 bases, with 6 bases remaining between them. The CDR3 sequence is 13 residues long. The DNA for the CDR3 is TGTGCCAGCAGTGAGGGCAGCTACAATGAGCAGTTCTTC. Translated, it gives CASSEGSYNEQFF.

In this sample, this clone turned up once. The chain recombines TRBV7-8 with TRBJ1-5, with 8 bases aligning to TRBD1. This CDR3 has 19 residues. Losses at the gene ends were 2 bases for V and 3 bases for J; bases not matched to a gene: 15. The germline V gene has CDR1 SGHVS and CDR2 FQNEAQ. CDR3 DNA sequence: TGTGCCAGCAGCTTAAGGCGCCCGACAGGGGATTTCTCCAATCAGCCCCAGCATTTT. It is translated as CASSLRRPTGDFSNQPQHF.

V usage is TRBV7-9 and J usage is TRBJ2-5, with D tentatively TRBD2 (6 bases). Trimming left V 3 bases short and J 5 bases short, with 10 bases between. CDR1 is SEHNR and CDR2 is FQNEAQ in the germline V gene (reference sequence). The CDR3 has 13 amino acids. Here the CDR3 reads CASSFVGGETQYF. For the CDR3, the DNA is TGTGCCAGCAGCTTCGTCGGGGGTGAGACCCAGTACTTC.

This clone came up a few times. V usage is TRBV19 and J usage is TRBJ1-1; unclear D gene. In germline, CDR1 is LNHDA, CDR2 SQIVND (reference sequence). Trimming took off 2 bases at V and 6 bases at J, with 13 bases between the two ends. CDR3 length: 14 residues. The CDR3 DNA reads TGTGCCAGTAGTATATCCGGACTGCTTTCTGAAGCTTTCTTT. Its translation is CASSISGLLSEAFF.

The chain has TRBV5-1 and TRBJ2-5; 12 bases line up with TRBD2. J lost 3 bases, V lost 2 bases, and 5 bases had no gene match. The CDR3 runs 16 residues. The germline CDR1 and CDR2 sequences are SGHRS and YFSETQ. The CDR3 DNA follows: TGCGCCAGCAGCTTCCCTAGCGGGGGGGCAGAAGAGACCCAGTACTTC. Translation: CASSFPSGGAEETQYF.

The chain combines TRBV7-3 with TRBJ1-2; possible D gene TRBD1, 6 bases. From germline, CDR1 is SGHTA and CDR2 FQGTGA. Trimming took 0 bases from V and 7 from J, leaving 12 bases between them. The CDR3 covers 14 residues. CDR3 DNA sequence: TGTGCCAGCAGCTTAACGGCGGGGGCAGCTGGCTACACCTTC. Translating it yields CASSLTAGAAGYTF.

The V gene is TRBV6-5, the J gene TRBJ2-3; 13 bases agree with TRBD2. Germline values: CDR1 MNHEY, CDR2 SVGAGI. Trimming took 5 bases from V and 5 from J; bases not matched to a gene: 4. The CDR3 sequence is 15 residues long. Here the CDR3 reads CASSRGLAGEDTQYF. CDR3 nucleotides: TGTGCCAGCAGTCGCGGACTAGCGGGAGAAGATACGCAGTATTTT.

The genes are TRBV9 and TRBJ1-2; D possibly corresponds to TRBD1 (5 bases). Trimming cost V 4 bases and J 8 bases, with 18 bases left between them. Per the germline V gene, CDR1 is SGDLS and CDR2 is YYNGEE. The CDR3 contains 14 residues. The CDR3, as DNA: TGTGCCAGCAGCCCGAGATTAGACAGTCGCGGCTACACCTTC. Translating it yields CASSPRLDSRGYTF.

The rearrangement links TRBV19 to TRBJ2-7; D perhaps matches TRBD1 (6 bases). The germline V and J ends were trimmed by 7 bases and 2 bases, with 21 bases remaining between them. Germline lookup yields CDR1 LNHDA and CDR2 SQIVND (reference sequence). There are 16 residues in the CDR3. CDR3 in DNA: TGTGCCAGTACACCCCGAACCGGGACATCGACCTACGAGCAGTACTTC. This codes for CASTPRTGTSTYEQYF.

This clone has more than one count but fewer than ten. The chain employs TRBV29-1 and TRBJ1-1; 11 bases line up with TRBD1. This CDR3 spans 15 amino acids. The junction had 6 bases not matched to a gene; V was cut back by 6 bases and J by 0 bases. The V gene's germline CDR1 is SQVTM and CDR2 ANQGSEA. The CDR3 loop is CSVQRTGGMNTEAFF. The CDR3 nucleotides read TGCAGCGTACAACGGACAGGGGGCATGAACACTGAAGCTTTCTTT.

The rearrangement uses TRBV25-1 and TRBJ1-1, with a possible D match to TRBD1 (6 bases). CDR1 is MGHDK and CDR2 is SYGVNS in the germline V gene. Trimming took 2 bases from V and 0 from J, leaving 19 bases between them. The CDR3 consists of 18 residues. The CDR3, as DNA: TGTGCCAGCAGTGAAGATCTGGGGGCTATGGCACTGAACACTGAAGCTTTCTTT. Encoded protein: CASSEDLGAMALNTEAFF.

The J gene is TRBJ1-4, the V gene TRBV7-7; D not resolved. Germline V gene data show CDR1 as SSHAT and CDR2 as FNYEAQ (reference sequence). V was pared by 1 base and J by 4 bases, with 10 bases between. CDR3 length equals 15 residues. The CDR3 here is CASSLEGRLNEKLFF. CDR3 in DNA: TGTGCCAGCAGCTTAGAAGGCCGACTTAATGAAAAACTGTTTTTT.